A selection of T cell receptor beta chains follows, all from one sample in a study of cytomegalovirus exposure and HLA in healthy donors. Only in-frame clones appear in the TCRdb table, and some are missing; sequencing was by immunoSEQ multiplex PCR. The top ten hold approximately 0.69% of the sample, which has roughly 200,000 clones, less than 80% seen once. Sequencing was carried out using PBMCs. The receptors were gathered from a woman aged 35 to 49 in good health and CMV-seronegative. Both conserved end residues are part of each CDR3. Fields, in order: CDR3 protein, clone size, J gene, V gene. Some rows have no size entry. The others give once, few or many, or a class for an expanded clone.

CDR3aa: CASSTPLLAGGPGTQYF
abundance: -
j_gene: TRBJ2-3
v_gene: TRBV7-2

CDR3aa: CASTPAGGPNGELFF
abundance: -
j_gene: TRBJ2-2
v_gene: TRBV5-4

CDR3aa: CASSPGGGEGREQYF
abundance: once
j_gene: TRBJ2-7
v_gene: TRBV5-1

CDR3aa: CASSFPGVARSTDTQYF
abundance: -
j_gene: TRBJ2-3
v_gene: TRBV7-9

CDR3aa: CASSSRTGSFNQPQHF
abundance: -
j_gene: TRBJ1-5
v_gene: TRBV27

CDR3aa: CASREGGSGRPHTQYF
abundance: -
j_gene: TRBJ2-3
v_gene: TRBV28

CDR3aa: CASSLGDRGRYNEQFF
abundance: -
j_gene: TRBJ2-1
v_gene: TRBV7-9

CDR3aa: CASTRERGDSPLHF
abundance: -
j_gene: TRBJ1-6
v_gene: TRBV2

CDR3aa: CASDRHYSNQPQHF
abundance: -
j_gene: TRBJ1-5
v_gene: TRBV6-1

CDR3aa: CASSYGHYNEQFF
abundance: -
j_gene: TRBJ2-1
v_gene: TRBV6-6

CDR3aa: CASSRGGPDTQYF
abundance: -
j_gene: TRBJ2-3
v_gene: TRBV5-1

CDR3aa: CARGPPSVDEQYF
abundance: few
j_gene: TRBJ2-7
v_gene: TRBV10-1

CDR3aa: CASSLGSAGSYEQYF
abundance: -
j_gene: TRBJ2-7
v_gene: TRBV7-6

CDR3aa: CASSRSRLDNSPLHF
abundance: once
j_gene: TRBJ1-6
v_gene: TRBV5-4

CDR3aa: CASSPDRGSNYGYTF
abundance: -
j_gene: TRBJ1-2
v_gene: TRBV7-9

CDR3aa: CASSLDRQASGYTF
abundance: -
j_gene: TRBJ1-2
v_gene: TRBV11-2

CDR3aa: CASSLDGQGYGYTF
abundance: -
j_gene: TRBJ1-2
v_gene: TRBV6-4

CDR3aa: CASSLASTGTGSYEQYF
abundance: -
j_gene: TRBJ2-7
v_gene: TRBV5-1

CDR3aa: CASSLPPGQGYEQYF
abundance: -
j_gene: TRBJ2-7
v_gene: TRBV7-9

CDR3aa: CATRGGAVREQYF
abundance: -
j_gene: TRBJ2-7
v_gene: TRBV15

CDR3aa: CASSLAPGYEQYF
abundance: -
j_gene: TRBJ2-7
v_gene: TRBV13

CDR3aa: CASSSGVGEGAFF
abundance: few
j_gene: TRBJ1-1
v_gene: TRBV5-6

CDR3aa: CASSHTGGVEKLFF
abundance: -
j_gene: TRBJ1-4
v_gene: TRBV6-5

CDR3aa: CASSSPLAWEQYF
abundance: -
j_gene: TRBJ2-7
v_gene: TRBV28

CDR3aa: CASSFRGGRSYGYTF
abundance: -
j_gene: TRBJ1-2
v_gene: TRBV5-6

CDR3aa: CASSRPGSTEAFF
abundance: -
j_gene: TRBJ1-1
v_gene: TRBV5-6